Listed here are 20 T cell receptor beta chains from one sample, sequenced in a study of cytomegalovirus exposure and HLA in healthy donors. The study ran its PCR with 60 Vbeta and 13 Jbeta primers. The repertoire was sequenced with immunoSEQ multiplex PCR; TCRdb's copy has only in-frame clones and lacks some. This sample has under 200,000 clones, with roughly 73% found just once. Sequences were obtained from PBMCs. These receptors were collected from a male donor in good health and CMV-seronegative.

The genes are TRBV5-4 and TRBJ2-2; 9 bases are shared with TRBD2. The CDR3 totals 15 residues. Germline CDR1 is SGHNT and CDR2 is YYREEE (reference sequence). V was pared by 6 bases and J by 5 bases, with 8 bases of the junction left unmatched. The CDR3 reads CASTPGAGGTGELFF. In DNA form, the CDR3 reads TGTGCCAGCACCCCCGGAGCGGGGGGTACCGGGGAGCTGTTTTTT.

Note on this clone: At one end, the junction sequence differs from germline, possibly due to a read error. The V and J genes are TRBV7-9 and TRBJ1-1; 10 nucleotides agree with TRBD1. CDR1 SEHNR and CDR2 FQNEAQ come from the germline V gene (reference sequence). The CDR3 spans 16 residues. The CDR3 sequence: CSSSLPGTGVNTEAFF. The CDR3, as DNA: TGTTCCAGCAGCCTTCCTGGGACAGGGGTGAACACTGAAGCTTTCTTT.

The rearrangement uses TRBV9 and TRBJ1-2; no firm D call. This CDR3 has 14 residues. Germline lookup yields CDR1 SGDLS and CDR2 YYNGEE. Trimming stripped 4 bases from V and 3 bases from J, with 13 bases between. This CDR3 is CASSLGRADYGYTF. In DNA form, the CDR3 reads TGTGCCAGCAGCCTAGGGAGGGCTGACTATGGCTACACCTTC. Looking up the rest from reference TRBV9 and TRBJ1-2 gives the full variable domain: DSGVTQTPKHLITATGQRVTLRCSPRSGDLSVYWYQQSLDQGLQFLIQYYNGEERAKGNILERFSAQQFPDLHSELNLSSLELGDSALYFCASSLGRADYGYTFGSGTRLTVV.

The chain combines TRBV28 with TRBJ2-1, with 8 positions matching TRBD2. V gave up 2 bases and J gave up 1 base; unmatched junction bases: 10. The CDR3 consists of 18 residues. CDR1 is MDHEN, CDR2 SYDVKM, per germline. DNA of the CDR3: TGTGCCAGCAGTTTAAGTGGTCGTCTAGCGGGTTCCTACAATGAGCAGTTCTTC. It codes for CASSLSGRLAGSYNEQFF.

The count of this clone is one. The chain employs TRBV29-1 and TRBJ2-2, with D possibly being TRBD1 (5 bases). Germline V gene lookup returns CDR1 SQVTM and CDR2 ANQGSEA. V lost 4 bases, J lost 6 bases, and 9 bases lay in between. The CDR3 is 12 amino acids. The CDR3 DNA follows: TGCAGCGTTGCTCAGGGTTCCGGGGAGCTGTTTTTT. This translates into CSVAQGSGELFF.

The rearrangement links TRBV29-1 to TRBJ1-5; 7 bases match TRBD1. Germline CDR1 reads SQVTM; CDR2 reads ANQGSEA. V gave up 5 bases and J gave up 4 bases; unmatched junction bases: 5. This CDR3 contains 13 residues. The CDR3 coding sequence is TGCAGCGTTCGCCGGGACAGTAATCAGCCCCAGCATTTT. It encodes CSVRRDSNQPQHF.

Concerning this clone: An end of the junction does not agree with germline; a read error may underlie this. This chain links TRBV10-2 with TRBJ2-7; a possible D gene is TRBD1 (7 bases). Germline CDR1 and CDR2: WSHSY and SAAADI. CDR3 size: 14 residues. The CDR3 protein is CTSSSVRGRSEQYF. CDR3 in DNA: TGCACCAGCTCTAGCGTCAGGGGGAGAAGCGAGCAGTACTTC.

This clone was found a few times. The chain couples TRBV19 to TRBJ1-1; 8 bases map to TRBD1. The trim removed 10 bases at V and 7 bases at J, leaving 8 bases unmatched. This CDR3 has 12 amino acids. In germline, CDR1 is LNHDA, CDR2 SQIVND (reference sequence). CDR3 in DNA: TGTGCCACAGGACAGGGCTGGGGTGAAGCTTTCTTT. The encoded protein is CATGQGWGEAFF. Combining the CDR3 with reference TRBV19 and TRBJ1-1 gives the whole variable domain DGGITQSPKYLFRKEGQNVTLSCEQNLNHDAMYWYRQDPGQGLRLIYYSQIVNDFQKGDIAEGYSVSREKKESFPLTVTSAQKNPTAFYLCATGQGWGEAFFGQGTRLTVV.

A single count supports this clone. This chain links TRBV6-6 with TRBJ1-4; tentative D call: TRBD1 (6 bases). Germline CDR1 and CDR2: MNHNY and SVGAGI (reference sequence). Trimming left V 5 bases short and J 5 bases short, with 15 bases between. This CDR3 is 15 amino acids long. Here the CDR3 reads CASSTQSQGNEKLFF. The CDR3 bases are TGTGCCAGCAGTACGCAGAGCCAGGGGAATGAAAAACTGTTTTTT.

This clone was counted a single time. This chain joins TRBV27 and TRBJ2-1; D remains ambiguous. Between the trimmed V and J ends, which lost 2 bases and 6 bases, there was a span of 14 bases. This CDR3 contains 15 residues. The germline V gene has CDR1 MNHEY and CDR2 SMNVEV (reference sequence). The CDR3 DNA is TGTGCCAGCAGTTTAGCCCCCCGGGTTGGCAATGAGCAGTTCTTC. It specifies CASSLAPRVGNEQFF.

This chain joins TRBV11-2 and TRBJ2-5; 15 bases are shared with TRBD2. The germline V gene has CDR1 SGHAT and CDR2 FQNNGV. This CDR3 region has 16 residues. Trimming cost V 5 bases and J 11 bases; bases outside gene matches: 12. The DNA for the CDR3 is TGTGCCAGCAGCGGGGGACTAGCGGGGGGTGGAAGGGAGCAGTACTTC. Translating gives CASSGGLAGGGREQYF.

The chain joins TRBV11-3 to TRBJ1-1; tentatively, D is TRBD1 (6 bases). The CDR3 spans 14 residues. The V end was cut by 5 bases, the J end by 0 bases, with 10 bases between. Germline-derived CDR1 and CDR2 are SGHNT and YENEEA. The CDR3 here is CASSLGQMNTEAFF. DNA of the CDR3: TGTGCCAGCAGCCTCGGACAGATGAACACTGAAGCTTTCTTT.

The sample holds a few counts of this clone. The chain is built from TRBV5-4 and TRBJ2-2, with 8 bases lining up with TRBD2. Trimming took 4 bases from V and 5 from J; bases not matched to a gene: 10. The CDR3 runs 16 residues. The germline CDR1 and CDR2 sequences are SGHNT and YYREEE (reference sequence). The CDR3 region is CASSTEGLAMTGELFF. For the CDR3, the DNA is TGTGCCAGCAGCACAGAAGGACTAGCCATGACCGGGGAGCTGTTTTTT.

V usage is TRBV28 and J usage is TRBJ1-2; D gene unclear. With 4 bases removed from V and 5 bases from J, the gap between germline ends came to 5 bases. The CDR3 covers 11 residues. The germline gives CDR1 MDHEN, CDR2 SYDVKM. CDR3: CASSSRYGYTF. The CDR3 nucleotides read TGTGCCAGCAGTTCTCGGTATGGCTACACCTTC.

The V and J genes are TRBV7-2 and TRBJ2-1; D may be TRBD1 (6 bases). The CDR3 runs to 15 residues. Per the germline V gene, CDR1 is SGHTA and CDR2 is FQGNSA. Trimming cost V 2 bases and J 6 bases, with 14 bases left between them. The CDR3 loop is CASSLSTTGPNEQFF. Here the CDR3 DNA reads TGTGCCAGCAGCTTATCGACCACAGGGCCCAATGAGCAGTTCTTC.

V usage is TRBV11-1 and J usage is TRBJ1-3; no clear D gene. This CDR3 comprises 13 residues. The V gene's germline CDR1 is SGHAT and CDR2 FQDESV (reference sequence). V lost 4 bases, J lost 5 bases, and 9 bases lay in between. CDR3 sequence: CASSSDGRNTIYF. CDR3 sequence (DNA): TGTGCCAGCAGCTCGGACGGGAGAAACACCATATATTTT.

This clone was seen just once. V gene TRBV7-2 combines with J gene TRBJ2-5, with 10 positions matching TRBD2. The assigned J gene may be wrong: the sequence end matches TRBJ2-7 better. The CDR3 is made up of 14 amino acids. Germline V gene lookup returns CDR1 SGHTA and CDR2 FQGNSA. The CDR3 here is CASSFTSGENEQYF. The CDR3 nucleotides read TGTGCCAGCAGCTTTACTAGCGGGGAAAACGAGCAGTACTTC.

This clone has only one observation. The chain carries TRBV2 and TRBJ2-3, with 10 bases that match TRBD2. Germline-derived CDR1 and CDR2 are SNHLY and FYNNEI. The CDR3 runs 15 residues. With 6 bases clipped from V and 5 bases from J, the junction kept 8 bases outside the gene matches. CDR3 in DNA: TGTGCCAGCAGAACTACGAGGACTAGCGGAGATACGCAGTATTTT. Protein sequence: CASRTTRTSGDTQYF. The variable domain in full, completed from reference TRBV2 and TRBJ2-3, reads EPEVTQTPSHQVTQMGQEVILRCVPISNHLYFYWYRQILGQKVEFLVSFYNNEISEKSEIFDDQFSVERPDGSNFTLKIRSTKLEDSAMYFCASRTTRTSGDTQYFGPGTRLTVL.

The chain couples TRBV5-1 to TRBJ1-6; 7 nucleotides match TRBD1. Germline-derived CDR1 and CDR2 are SGHRS and YFSETQ. The CDR3 loop spans 14 amino acids. The J segment lost 5 bases and the V segment lost 5 bases, leaving 4 bases of the junction unmatched. CDR3 coding DNA: TGCGCCAGCAGAGGACAGGCTGATAATTCACCCCTCCACTTT. It codes for CASRGQADNSPLHF.

The chain employs TRBV30 and TRBJ2-5; 8 nucleotides match TRBD1. The assigned J gene may be wrong: the sequence end matches TRBJ2-7 better. From germline, CDR1 is GTSNPN and CDR2 SVGIG (reference sequence). This CDR3 contains 13 residues. The CDR3 sequence is CAWTGGISYEQYF. The CDR3 nucleotides read TGTGCCTGGACAGGGGGCATCTCCTACGAGCAGTACTTC.